This note documents a single T cell receptor (beta chain) sequence. No cognate antigen has been identified for it. No much larger clone is present one base from it, and per-base qualities are unavailable. The library was produced with the immunoSEQ multiplex PCR assay. RNA was extracted from all samples and reverse transcribed into cDNA as template for TCR sequencing. SuperScript III was used for first-strand cDNA synthesis, primed with a 2:1 mix of oligo-dT and random hexamers. Amplification bias was assessed with a synthetic immune receptor repertoire, and residual bias was removed computationally. Under the source paper's analysis protocol: Raw reads were preprocessed for error removal, and CDR3 was defined according to IMGT conventions as running from the conserved cysteine to phenylalanine. Clonality was computed as 1 minus the Shannon entropy, with the entropy normalized by log2 of the number of productive unique TCRs. Scalp TCRbeta sequences were cross-referenced with sorted blood CD4 and CD8 repertoires so that the CD4 or CD8 identity of scalp clones could be inferred. Sourced from immuneACCESS, this table was stored by TCRdb with only in-frame sequences that have V and J called. A share of the clones is absent; for the studies checked, an unresolved V gene accounts for under half, and the remainder has no known explanation. The V and J calls and clone size are taken from that table; D and trimming were inferred from the DNA. The sample table holds 150,000 to 200,000 clones, of which 50% to 60% were seen once. The ten largest clones capture under 5.5% of the sample.

These data are taken from a study of CD8+ T cells in alopecia areata (dated by TCRdb to 2017 to 2018). About the investigation overall: In both human patients and the C3H/HeJ mouse model, the study applied high-throughput TCRbeta sequencing to look at T cell clonal expansion in alopecia areata. TCRbeta CDR3 regions were amplified by immunoSEQ multiplex PCR using 35 Vbeta forward and 13 Jbeta reverse primers. In humans, TCRbeta sequencing was performed on scalp tissue and on sorted CD4+ and CD8+ peripheral blood T cells from healthy controls and from patients with patchy or totalis/universalis alopecia areata. Clonality in the scalp was compared among normal scalp (n=4), patchy alopecia areata scalp (n=8), and alopecia totalis/universalis scalp (n=8). The RNA source kit depended on sample type: the PAXgene miRNA kit for fixed scalp, the miRNeasy kit for PBMCs, and the RNeasy kit for mouse skin. Results the study describes overall, beyond this receptor: Scalp TCR repertoire analysis is complicated because resident alphabeta T cells in normal human skin are also sequenced, whereas mouse skin is dominated by gammadelta T cells. Compared with normal scalp, lesional scalp had higher clonality and more expanded CD8+ clones, particularly in alopecia totalis/universalis, a pattern that suggests antigenic drive. TCR sequences shared between patients were less clear than in mice, possibly partly because of HLA diversity in the patient population.

PBMCs were isolated by density centrifugation and stained for CD3, CD4 and CD8, after which CD4+ and CD8+ T cells were sorted on a FACSAria. Scalp biopsies and blood samples were provided by unaffected controls. V is shortened by 2 bases, J by 2 bases, and the region joining them spans 12 bases. Measured from the cysteine to the phenylalanine, the CDR3 is 15 residues long. Of all the DNA, just the CDR3 is kept, 45 bases in frame from base 1. The germline V gene gives CDR1 as MDHEN and CDR2 as SYDVKM. The receptor chain draws on TRBV28 and TRBJ1-1, with no confidently assigned D gene. The sample was CD4+ T cells sorted from blood. This TCR derives from a human donor in good health. The sequenced DNA: TGTGCCAGCAGTTTACTTGGACCGATTAACACTGAAGCTTTCTTT. Its coded protein is CASSLLGPINTEAFF. This CDR3, with the reference TRBV28 and TRBJ1-1 proteins standing in past its ends, gives the full variable domain DVKVTQSSRYLVKRTGEKVFLECVQDMDHENMFWYRQDPGLGLRLIYFSYDVKMKEKGDIPEGYSVSREKKERFSLILESASTNQTSMYLCASSLLGPINTEAFFGQGTRLTVV.